This TCR beta chain was sequenced in a study of T cells in women clearing cervical HPV infection. Findings and limits, study-wide: Repertoire richness, not evenness, was significantly elevated in CIN3+ cases versus controls. TRBV6-7 relative abundance averaged roughly 0.099% in cases and 0.15% to 0.2% in controls.

V lost 3 bases to trimming and J lost 6 bases, with 12 bases between them. The germline V gene encodes CDR1 SGHRS and CDR2 YFSETQ. The CDR3 totals 14 residues. Clones were read by immunoSEQ multiplex PCR, and TCRdb kept only the in-frame ones, dropping some. Recorded for this sample: approximately 16,000 clones. A word on this clone: Its antigen is unidentified. The read halts 3 residues ahead of the CDR3 end, with the missing end drawn from the germline J gene.

The specimen was blood buffy coat. The chain joins TRBV5-1 to TRBJ2-2; TRBD1 might be the D (6 bases). This clonotype originated in a woman between 18 and 70 years old with a cervical HPV16 infection that either progressed to CIN3+ or cleared (not recorded which). CDR3 in amino acids: CASSSRGGAGELFF. Partial CDR3 DNA: TGCGCCAGCAGCTCCAGGGGTGGGGCCGGGGAG.